The 20 T cell receptor beta chains presented below share a single source sample, sequenced in a study of CD8 T cells in ankylosing spondylitis. Study results and caveats: Ankylosing spondylitis blood appeared to carry a characteristic TCR beta motif of several highly homologous variants.

These receptors are not linked to any known antigen. TCRdb processed the 5' RACE reads anew with MiXCR; each CDR3 protein has one entry. The table has some 220,000 distinct CDR3 sequences, 6% to 8% seen once. The sample taken for sequencing was blood, either unsorted or a sorted T cell fraction (not recorded which). The receptors come from a male donor with ankylosing spondylitis.

In its sample, this clonotype was seen many times. The chain links TRBV28 to TRBJ2-1, with 12 bases fitting TRBD2. Germline V gives CDR1 MDHEN, CDR2 SYDVKM. The CDR3 is 17 amino acids. V lost 0 bases, J lost 6 bases, and 6 bases stayed unmatched. CDR3 protein: CASSLWTSGSGSNEQFF. CDR3 DNA: TGTGCCAGCAGTTTATGGACTAGCGGGAGTGGGTCCAATGAGCAGTTCTTC. Filled out from reference TRBV28 and TRBJ2-1, the complete variable domain reads DVKVTQSSRYLVKRTGEKVFLECVQDMDHENMFWYRQDPGLGLRLIYFSYDVKMKEKGDIPEGYSVSREKKERFSLILESASTNQTSMYLCASSLWTSGSGSNEQFFGPGTRLTVL.

This chain links TRBV6-5 with TRBJ2-2; 10 bases match TRBD2. This CDR3 is built from 15 residues. V lost 1 base, J lost 5 bases, and 1 base stayed unmatched. Germline values: CDR1 MNHEY, CDR2 SVGAGI. The CDR3 coding sequence is TGTGCCAGCAGTTACTTTAGCGGGGGGACCGGGGAGCTGTTTTTT. Translation: CASSYFSGGTGELFF.

This clonotype was detected only a few times. The chain joins TRBV9 to TRBJ1-1; 8 bases match TRBD1. CDR1 is SGDLS, CDR2 YYNGEE, per germline. The length of the CDR3 is 16 residues. Trimming removed 0 bases from V and 4 bases from J; junction bases left unmatched: 8. The CDR3 coding sequence is TGTGCCAGCAGCGTAGAACGGACAGGGCGTATCACTGAAGCTTTCTTT. Residues: CASSVERTGRITEAFF. The complete variable domain, with remaining parts taken from reference TRBV9 and TRBJ1-1, reads DSGVTQTPKHLITATGQRVTLRCSPRSGDLSVYWYQQSLDQGLQFLIQYYNGEERAKGNILERFSAQQFPDLHSELNLSSLELGDSALYFCASSVERTGRITEAFFGQGTRLTVV.

Many counts were recorded for this clonotype. V usage is TRBV27 and J usage is TRBJ1-2; the D is unclear. There are 13 residues in the CDR3. Trimming removed 2 bases from V and 8 bases from J, with 12 bases in between. Germline loops: CDR1 MNHEY, CDR2 SMNVEV (reference sequence). DNA of the CDR3: TGTGCCAGCAGTTTAAGGGATAGCGGGGGCTACACCTTC. It codes for CASSLRDSGGYTF.

The chain carries TRBV6-5 and TRBJ2-5, with D tentatively TRBD1 or TRBD2 (6 bases each). Germline V gene sequence: CDR1 MNHEY, CDR2 SVGAGI. Trimming removed 0 bases from V and 5 bases from J, with 13 bases in between. This CDR3 region has 15 residues. CDR3 region: CASSYSGGRGETQYF. CDR3 nucleotide sequence: TGTGCCAGCAGTTACTCGGGGGGCCGGGGTGAGACCCAGTACTTC.

This clonotype occurred many times. V usage is TRBV5-1 and J usage is TRBJ2-7; D may be TRBD2 (6 bases). Germline V gene lookup returns CDR1 SGHRS and CDR2 YFSETQ. The V gene lost 6 bases and the J gene lost 4 bases, with 14 bases spanning the gap. This CDR3 contains 13 residues. CDR3 nucleotide sequence: TGCGCCAGCACCCCGCGGGATCGATACGAGCAGTACTTC. This codes for CASTPRDRYEQYF.

This clonotype was seen repeatedly, ten times or more. The chain joins TRBV10-3 to TRBJ2-5; 10 bases align to TRBD2. Per the germline V gene, CDR1 is ENHRY and CDR2 is SYGVKD. The V and J ends lost 5 bases and 5 bases, in that order; junction bases with no gene match: 5. This CDR3 contains 14 residues. For the CDR3, the DNA is TGTGCCATCAGTCAAGCGGGGGGGCTCGAGACCCAGTACTTC. As protein: CAISQAGGLETQYF.

This chain joins TRBV27 and TRBJ2-1, with 8 bases aligning to TRBD2. CDR3 size: 13 residues. Germline V CDR1 and CDR2: MNHEY, SMNVEV (reference sequence). V shed 5 bases and J 9 bases; nucleotides not matched to a gene: 6. CDR3 sequence: CASSAGLAFEQFF. In DNA form, the CDR3 reads TGTGCCAGCAGTGCTGGACTAGCTTTTGAGCAGTTCTTC.

The chain has TRBV27 and TRBJ2-1; 9 bases line up with TRBD2. This CDR3 has 14 amino acids. Germline V lookup: CDR1 MNHEY, CDR2 SMNVEV (reference sequence). Trimming took 5 bases from V and 8 from J; bases not matched to a gene: 7. The CDR3, as DNA: TGTGCCAGCAGTCAAGGACTAGCGCTGGATGAGCAGTTCTTC. This gives the protein CASSQGLALDEQFF.

This clonotype was counted between two and nine times. DNA for the CDR3: TGCGCCAGCAGTGAGAGTTGGACAGGGCGGGCCTACAATGAGCAGTTCTTC. This encodes CASSESWTGRAYNEQFF. The genes are TRBV10-2 and TRBJ2-1; 8 bases are a match to TRBD1. The CDR3 length is 17 residues. Germline loops: CDR1 WSHSY, CDR2 SAAADI. V gave up 2 bases and J gave up 2 bases; unmatched junction bases: 8.

This clonotype was observed many times. This chain connects TRBV5-1 to TRBJ1-4; TRBD1 might be the D (5 bases). Looked up from germline, CDR1 is SGHRS and CDR2 is YFSETQ. Between the trimmed V and J ends, which lost 4 bases and 5 bases, there was a span of 15 bases. The CDR3 covers 15 residues. CDR3 DNA: TGCGCCAGCAGCCTTCTTGACAGTCGAAATGAAAAACTGTTTTTT. Encoded protein: CASSLLDSRNEKLFF.

This chain joins TRBV27 and TRBJ2-1; 7 positions match TRBD1. The CDR3 covers 16 residues. From germline, CDR1 is MNHEY and CDR2 SMNVEV (reference sequence). J was trimmed by 3 bases and V by 6 bases; bases with no gene match: 11. The CDR3 reads CASRISPDRFYNEQFF. The DNA of the CDR3 is TGTGCCAGCAGAATCTCCCCGGACAGGTTCTACAATGAGCAGTTCTTC.

This clonotype came up a few times. The genes are TRBV18 and TRBJ2-7, with D unclear. The germline V gene encodes CDR1 KGHSH and CDR2 LQKENI. CDR3 length: 16 amino acids. Trimming took off 1 base at V and 0 bases at J, with 13 bases between the two ends. The DNA of the CDR3 is TGTGCCAGCTCACCACGGGAAGGGCCGTTCTCCTACGAGCAGTACTTC. Translated: CASSPREGPFSYEQYF. The full variable domain, rest sourced from reference TRBV18 and TRBJ2-7, is NAGVMQNPRHLVRRRGQEARLRCSPMKGHSHVYWYRQLPEEGLKFMVYLQKENIIDESGMPKERFSAEFPKEGPSILRIQQVVRGDSAAYFCASSPREGPFSYEQYFGPGTRLTVT.

This clonotype was picked up a small number of times. The chain joins TRBV12-3 or TRBV12-4 to TRBJ2-1, with D tentatively TRBD2 (6 bases). The CDR3 length is 13 residues. The V end was cut by 5 bases, the J end by 4 bases, with 9 bases between. CDR3 nucleotide sequence: TGTGCCAGCAGTCCGGGGGATTACAATGAGCAGTTCTTC. It translates to CASSPGDYNEQFF.

This clonotype was seen at least ten times. V usage is TRBV14 and J usage is TRBJ2-7, with 10 bases matching TRBD1. The V gene's germline CDR1 is SGHDN and CDR2 FVKESK. The CDR3 sequence is 13 residues long. The V gene end was trimmed by 8 bases and the J gene end by 2 bases; junction bases not matched to a gene: 3. Written as DNA, the CDR3 is TGTGCCAGCCGGGACAGGGGTACCTACGAGCAGTACTTC. Encoded protein: CASRDRGTYEQYF.

This clonotype appeared many times. This chain links TRBV5-6 with TRBJ1-2; TRBD1 matches at 7 bases. Trimming took 4 bases from V and 3 from J; bases not matched to a gene: 3. The CDR3 spans 13 residues. The germline V gene encodes CDR1 SGHDT and CDR2 YYEEEE. The CDR3 loop is CASSGGTDYGYTF. The CDR3 DNA sequence: TGTGCCAGCAGCGGCGGGACAGACTATGGCTACACCTTC.

This clonotype was seen many times. The chain links TRBV28 to TRBJ2-7; maybe TRBD2 (6 bases). The CDR3 consists of 13 residues. The V and J ends lost 6 bases and 4 bases respectively, with 13 bases between them. Germline V gene sequence: CDR1 MDHEN, CDR2 SYDVKM. This CDR3 reads CASRSGTPYEQYF. The CDR3 bases are TGTGCCAGCAGATCCGGGACTCCGTACGAGCAGTACTTC.

This clonotype was picked up a small number of times. CDR3 sequence: CASSGAGQGRTEAFF. The CDR3 DNA reads TGTGCCAGCAGCGGGGCAGGACAGGGGAGGACTGAAGCTTTCTTT. The chain joins TRBV9 to TRBJ1-1; 9 bases fit TRBD1. Germline V CDR1 and CDR2: SGDLS, YYNGEE. This CDR3 region has 15 residues. Unmatched junction bases numbered 8, after V lost 3 bases and J lost 5 bases.

This clonotype was seen ten or more times. The CDR3 nucleotides read TGTGCCAGCGACAGGCAGGCTAACTATGGCTACACCTTC. Protein product: CASDRQANYGYTF. The chain carries TRBV7-2 and TRBJ1-2; tentative D call: TRBD1 (6 bases). V gave up 8 bases and J gave up 0 bases, with 10 bases separating them. Germline lookup yields CDR1 SGHTA and CDR2 FQGNSA. The CDR3 has 13 amino acids.

This clonotype was observed many times. The rearrangement uses TRBV9 and TRBJ2-7, with TRBD1 as a possible D gene (6 bases). Germline V CDR1 and CDR2: SGDLS, YYNGEE. The V gene lost 5 bases and the J gene lost 6 bases, with 12 bases spanning the gap. This CDR3 contains 12 residues. The DNA for the CDR3 is TGTGCCAGCAGTGACACAGGGAGCGAGCAGTACTTC. It yields the protein CASSDTGSEQYF.